This TCR beta chain was sequenced for a study of human T cells and chemical hapten exposure. The CDR3 runs to 12 residues. Germline V gives CDR1 GTSNPN, CDR2 SVGIG (reference sequence). Unique molecular identifiers were linked by the library to individual cDNA molecules. TCRdb processed the RACE reads anew with MiXCR; each CDR3 protein has one entry. The sample records some 39,000 distinct CDR3 sequences, more than 8% being singletons. Time point noted: patch test 3, about 24 weeks after DPC sensitization. Regarding treatment: therapeutic diphenylcyclopropenone sensitization with weekly scalp DPC. From whole blood left unfractionated, total RNA was extracted. In the case of this clonotype: Its antigen is currently unknown. This may be a read error: a much more frequent sequence differs by one nucleotide.

Study results and limitations: Against controls, expanded TCRs gave rise to significantly more large CDR3 similarity clusters.

This material consisted of whole blood, taken in connection with sensitization to the hapten diphenylcyclopropenone (DPC). The chain is built from TRBV30 and TRBJ2-7; D is uncertain. This TCR came from a man aged 50 to 60 with alopecia areata. Some clones in this sample may be carry-over from other donors' samples. Here the CDR3 reads CAWGVEAHEQYF. The CDR3 DNA follows: TGTGCCTGGGGTGTCGAGGCCCACGAGCAGTACTTC.